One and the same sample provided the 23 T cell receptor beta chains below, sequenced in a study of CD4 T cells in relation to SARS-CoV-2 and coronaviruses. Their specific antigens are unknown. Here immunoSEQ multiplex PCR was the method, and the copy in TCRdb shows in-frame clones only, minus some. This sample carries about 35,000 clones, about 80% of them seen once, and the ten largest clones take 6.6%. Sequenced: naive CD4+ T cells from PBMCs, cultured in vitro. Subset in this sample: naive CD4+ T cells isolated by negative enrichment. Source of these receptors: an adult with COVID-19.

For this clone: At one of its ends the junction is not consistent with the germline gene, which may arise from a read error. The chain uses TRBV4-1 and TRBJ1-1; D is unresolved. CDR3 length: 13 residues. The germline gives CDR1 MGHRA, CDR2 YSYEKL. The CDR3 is CASSRMRNSEAFF. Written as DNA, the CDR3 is TGCGCCAGCAGCCGAATGAGGAACTCTGAAGCTTTCTTT.

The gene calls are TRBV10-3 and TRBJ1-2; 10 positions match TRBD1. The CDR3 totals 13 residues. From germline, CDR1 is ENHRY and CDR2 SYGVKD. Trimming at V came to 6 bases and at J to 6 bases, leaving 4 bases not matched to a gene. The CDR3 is CAISLTGGDGYTF. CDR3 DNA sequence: TGTGCCATCAGCCTGACAGGGGGCGATGGCTACACCTTC.

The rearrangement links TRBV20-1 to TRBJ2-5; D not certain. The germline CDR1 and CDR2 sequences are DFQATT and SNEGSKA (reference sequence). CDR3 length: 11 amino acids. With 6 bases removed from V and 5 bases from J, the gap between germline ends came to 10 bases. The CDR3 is CSAITRETQYF. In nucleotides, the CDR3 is TGCAGTGCGATTACCAGGGAGACCCAGTACTTC.

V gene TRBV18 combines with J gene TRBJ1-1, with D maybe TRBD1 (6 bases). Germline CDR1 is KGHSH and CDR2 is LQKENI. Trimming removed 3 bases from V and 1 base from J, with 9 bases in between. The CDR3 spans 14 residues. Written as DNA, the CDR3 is TGTGCCAGCTCACCCCAGGGGCCGAACACTGAAGCTTTCTTT. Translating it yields CASSPQGPNTEAFF.

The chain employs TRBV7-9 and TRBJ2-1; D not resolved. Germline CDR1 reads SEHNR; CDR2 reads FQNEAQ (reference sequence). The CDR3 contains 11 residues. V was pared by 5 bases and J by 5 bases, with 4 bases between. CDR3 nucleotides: TGTGCCAGCAGCGTTGACAATGAGCAGTTCTTC. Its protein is CASSVDNEQFF.

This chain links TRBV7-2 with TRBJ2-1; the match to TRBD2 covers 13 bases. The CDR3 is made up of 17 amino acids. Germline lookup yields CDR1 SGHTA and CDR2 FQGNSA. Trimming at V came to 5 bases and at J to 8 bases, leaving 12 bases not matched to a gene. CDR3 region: CASSARSGLAGKDEQFF. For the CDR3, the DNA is TGTGCCAGCAGCGCTCGATCGGGACTAGCGGGAAAGGATGAGCAGTTCTTC.

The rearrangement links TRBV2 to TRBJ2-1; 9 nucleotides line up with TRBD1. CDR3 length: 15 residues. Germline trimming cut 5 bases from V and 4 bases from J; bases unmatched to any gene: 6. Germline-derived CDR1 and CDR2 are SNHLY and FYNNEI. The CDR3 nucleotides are TGTGCCAGCAGTTTGGACAGGGGCTCATACAATGAGCAGTTCTTC. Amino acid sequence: CASSLDRGSYNEQFF.

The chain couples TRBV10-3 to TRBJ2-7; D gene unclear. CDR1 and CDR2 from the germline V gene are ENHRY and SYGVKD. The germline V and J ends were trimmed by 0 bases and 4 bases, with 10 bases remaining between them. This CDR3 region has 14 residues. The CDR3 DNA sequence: TGTGCCATCAGTGAGTCCGTGGGTGGTTACGAGCAGTACTTC. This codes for CAISESVGGYEQYF.

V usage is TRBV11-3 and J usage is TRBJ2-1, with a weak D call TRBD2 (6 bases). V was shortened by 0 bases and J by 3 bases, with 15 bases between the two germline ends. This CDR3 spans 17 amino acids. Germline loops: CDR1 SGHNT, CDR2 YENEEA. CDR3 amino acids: CASSLDYGGGLYNEQFF. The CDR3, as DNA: TGTGCCAGCAGCTTAGATTACGGGGGAGGACTCTACAATGAGCAGTTCTTC.

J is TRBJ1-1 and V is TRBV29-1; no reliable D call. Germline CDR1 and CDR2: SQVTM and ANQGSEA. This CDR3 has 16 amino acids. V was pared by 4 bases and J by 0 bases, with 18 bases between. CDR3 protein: CSVGLGGHVLNTEAFF. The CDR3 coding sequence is TGCAGCGTTGGTCTCGGCGGGCATGTGTTGAACACTGAAGCTTTCTTT.

CDR3 sequence: CSASIAGTYNEQFF. The CDR3 DNA reads as TGCAGTGCTAGTATTGCGGGTACCTACAATGAGCAGTTCTTC. V gene TRBV20-1 combines with J gene TRBJ2-1, with D possibly being TRBD2 (5 bases). Germline V gene data show CDR1 as DFQATT and CDR2 as SNEGSKA (reference sequence). Trimming pared 3 bases from V and 2 bases from J, leaving 11 bases between. The CDR3 has 14 amino acids.

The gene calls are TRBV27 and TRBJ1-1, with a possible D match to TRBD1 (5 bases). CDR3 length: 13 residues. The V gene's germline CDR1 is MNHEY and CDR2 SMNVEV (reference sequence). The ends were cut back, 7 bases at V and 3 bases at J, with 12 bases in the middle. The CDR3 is CASTSGLYTEAFF. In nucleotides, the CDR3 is TGTGCCAGCACTTCAGGGTTATACACTGAAGCTTTCTTT.

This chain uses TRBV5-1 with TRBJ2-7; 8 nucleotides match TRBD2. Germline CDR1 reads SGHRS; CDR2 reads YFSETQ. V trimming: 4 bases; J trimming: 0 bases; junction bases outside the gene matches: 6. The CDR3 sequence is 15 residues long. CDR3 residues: CASSTLAGTSYEQYF. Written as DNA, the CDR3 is TGCGCCAGCAGCACCTTAGCGGGAACCTCCTACGAGCAGTACTTC.

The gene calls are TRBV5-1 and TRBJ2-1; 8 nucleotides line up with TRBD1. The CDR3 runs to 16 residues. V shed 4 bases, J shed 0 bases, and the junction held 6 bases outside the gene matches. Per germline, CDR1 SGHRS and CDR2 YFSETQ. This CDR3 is CASSRRQGSSYNEQFF. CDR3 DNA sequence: TGCGCCAGCAGCAGGAGACAGGGGTCCTCCTACAATGAGCAGTTCTTC.

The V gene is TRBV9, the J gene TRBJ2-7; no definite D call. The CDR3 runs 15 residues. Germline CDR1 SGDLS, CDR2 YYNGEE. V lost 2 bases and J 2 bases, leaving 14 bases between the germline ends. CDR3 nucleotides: TGTGCCAGCAGCGTCCACGAGGCTCCGGCCTACGAGCAGTACTTC. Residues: CASSVHEAPAYEQYF. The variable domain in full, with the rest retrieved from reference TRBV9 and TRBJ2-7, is DSGVTQTPKHLITATGQRVTLRCSPRSGDLSVYWYQQSLDQGLQFLIQYYNGEERAKGNILERFSAQQFPDLHSELNLSSLELGDSALYFCASSVHEAPAYEQYFGPGTRLTVT.

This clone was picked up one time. The CDR3 nucleotides read TGTGCCAGCAGCTTTTGGATAGGTCAGGCGAGCTATAGCAATCAGCCCCAGCATTTT. Translation: CASSFWIGQASYSNQPQHF. J is TRBJ1-5 and V is TRBV5-8, with D hard to call. V was shortened by 2 bases and J by 0 bases, with 21 bases between the two germline ends. CDR3 length: 19 amino acids. CDR1 and CDR2 (germline): SGHTS, YDEGEE.

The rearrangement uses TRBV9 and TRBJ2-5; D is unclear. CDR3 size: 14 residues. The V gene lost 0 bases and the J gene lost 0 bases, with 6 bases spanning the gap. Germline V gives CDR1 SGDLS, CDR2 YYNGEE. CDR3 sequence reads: CASSVDSHQETQYF. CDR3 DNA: TGTGCCAGCAGCGTAGATAGCCACCAAGAGACCCAGTACTTC.

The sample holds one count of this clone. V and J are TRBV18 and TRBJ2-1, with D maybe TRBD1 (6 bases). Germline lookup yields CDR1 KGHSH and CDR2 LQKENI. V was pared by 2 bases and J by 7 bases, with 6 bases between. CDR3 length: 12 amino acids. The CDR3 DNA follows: TGTGCCAGCTCACCAACAGGGAATGAGCAGTTCTTC. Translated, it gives CASSPTGNEQFF.

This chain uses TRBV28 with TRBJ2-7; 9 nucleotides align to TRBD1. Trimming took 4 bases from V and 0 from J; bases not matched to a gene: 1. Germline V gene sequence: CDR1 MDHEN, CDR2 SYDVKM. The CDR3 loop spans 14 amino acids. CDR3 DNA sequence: TGTGCCAGCAGTTCGGGACAGGGCTCCTACGAGCAGTACTTC. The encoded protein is CASSSGQGSYEQYF.

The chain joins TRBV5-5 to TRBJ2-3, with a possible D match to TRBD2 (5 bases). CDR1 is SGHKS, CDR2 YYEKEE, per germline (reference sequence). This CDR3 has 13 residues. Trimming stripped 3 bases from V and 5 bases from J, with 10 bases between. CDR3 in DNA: TGTGCCAGCAGCTCCGGACGGGGAGATACGCAGTATTTT. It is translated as CASSSGRGDTQYF.

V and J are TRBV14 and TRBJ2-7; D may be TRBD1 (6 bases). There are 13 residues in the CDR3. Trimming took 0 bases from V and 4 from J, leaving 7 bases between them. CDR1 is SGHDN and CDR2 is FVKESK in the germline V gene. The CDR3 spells CASSQEGQYEQYF. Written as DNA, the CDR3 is TGTGCCAGCAGCCAAGAAGGACAGTACGAGCAGTACTTC.

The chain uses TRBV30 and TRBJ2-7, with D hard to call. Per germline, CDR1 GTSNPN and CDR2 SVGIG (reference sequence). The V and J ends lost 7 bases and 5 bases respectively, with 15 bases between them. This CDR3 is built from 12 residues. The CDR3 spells CASTDDTHEQYF. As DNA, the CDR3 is TGTGCCTCAACAGACGACACACACGAGCAGTACTTC.

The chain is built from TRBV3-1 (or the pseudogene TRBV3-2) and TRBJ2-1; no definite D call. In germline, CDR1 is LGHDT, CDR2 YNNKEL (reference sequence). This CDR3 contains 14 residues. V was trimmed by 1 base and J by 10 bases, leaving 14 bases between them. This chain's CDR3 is CASSQASLLVEQFF. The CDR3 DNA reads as TGTGCCAGCAGCCAAGCTAGTTTGCTAGTCGAGCAGTTCTTC.